Shown below are 9 T cell receptor beta chains from a single sample sequenced in a study of blood T cell repertoires in COVID-19. Profiling relied on immunoSEQ multiplex PCR, and the TCRdb table lists in-frame clones only, not all of them. The top ten clones hold 20% to 25% of a sample with more than 85,000 clones, 65% to 90% of them seen once. Sequences were obtained from peripheral blood. The receptors derive from a man between 60 and 75 years old with acute or convalescent COVID-19.

V gene TRBV6-5 combines with J gene TRBJ1-5; no clear D gene. Germline lookup yields CDR1 MNHEY and CDR2 SVGAGI. V was pared by 5 bases and J by 8 bases, with 19 bases between. This CDR3 is built from 15 residues. In DNA, the CDR3 is TGTGCCAGCAGTACGGGATTGGTAGGCGGCGAGCCCCAGCATTTT. Its translation is CASSTGLVGGEPQHF.

This chain uses TRBV5-1 with TRBJ1-1; D is possibly TRBD1 (6 bases). Germline CDR1 SGHRS, CDR2 YFSETQ. The V end lost 4 bases, the J end lost 5 bases, and 12 bases lay between the germline ends. This CDR3 region has 13 residues. The CDR3 sequence is CASSNGQSTEAFF. As DNA, the CDR3 is TGCGCCAGCAGCAATGGACAGAGTACTGAAGCTTTCTTT.

The CDR3 nucleotides are TGTGCCAGTCTCTATCAGGGCACTGAAGCTTTCTTT. It translates to CASLYQGTEAFF. This chain joins TRBV19 and TRBJ1-1; possibly TRBD1 for D (5 bases). This CDR3 is built from 12 residues. V was pared by 8 bases and J by 4 bases, with 11 bases between. CDR1 and CDR2 from the germline V gene are LNHDA and SQIVND (reference sequence).

V is TRBV5-1 and J is TRBJ1-4; 8 nucleotides align to TRBD1. CDR3 length: 15 residues. J lost 4 bases, V lost 4 bases, and 6 bases had no gene match. Germline values: CDR1 SGHRS, CDR2 YFSETQ. The CDR3 DNA reads TGCGCCAGCAGCAGGGGGACAGGCCATAATGAAAAACTGTTTTTT. It codes for CASSRGTGHNEKLFF.

This clone occurred a few times. The rearrangement joins TRBV3-1 (or the pseudogene TRBV3-2) to TRBJ1-6; D unclear. The V end lost 2 bases, the J end lost 3 bases, and 11 bases lay between the germline ends. Germline V gene data show CDR1 as LGHDT and CDR2 as YNNKEL (reference sequence). CDR3 length: 16 residues. This chain's CDR3 is CASSQRSRGYNSPLHF. CDR3 DNA: TGTGCCAGCAGCCAAAGGTCCCGGGGCTATAATTCACCCCTCCACTTT.

The V call is TRBV7-9, the J call TRBJ1-4, with no clear D. Deletions cut 0 bases from V and 7 bases from J, with 21 bases between. The CDR3 has 18 residues. Germline CDR1 reads SEHNR; CDR2 reads FQNEAQ (reference sequence). DNA for the CDR3: TGTGCCAGCAGCTTAGCCCTCCGGCGGGAGGCGAATGGTGAAAAACTGTTTTTT. It translates to CASSLALRREANGEKLFF.

This rearrangement joins TRBV7-6 to TRBJ2-5; possible D gene TRBD1, 5 bases. Germline V CDR1 and CDR2: SGHVS, FNYEAQ. V shed 2 bases and J shed 4 bases, with 17 bases lying between them. This CDR3 region has 16 residues. CDR3 in amino acids: CASSLSTWGRRETQYF. The CDR3 DNA reads as TGTGCCAGCAGCTTATCGACCTGGGGCCGGCGAGAGACCCAGTACTTC.

CDR3 amino acids: CASSLSSRHEQYV. The CDR3 region has the DNA TGTGCCAGCAGTTTATCTAGCCGCCACGAGCAGTACGTC. The chain joins TRBV27 to TRBJ2-7, with D unresolved. This CDR3 contains 13 residues. The V gene lost 0 bases and the J gene lost 5 bases, with 8 bases spanning the gap. Germline V CDR1 and CDR2: MNHEY, SMNVEV (reference sequence).

The chain uses TRBV28 and TRBJ2-5; D may be TRBD1 (5 bases). CDR1 is MDHEN, CDR2 SYDVKM, per germline. V was shortened by 6 bases and J by 5 bases, with 19 bases between the two germline ends. This CDR3 contains 15 residues. The CDR3 DNA is TGTGCCAGCAGCCCCCGTGGGGCTAGTCGGGAGACCCAGTACTTC. It translates to CASSPRGASRETQYF.